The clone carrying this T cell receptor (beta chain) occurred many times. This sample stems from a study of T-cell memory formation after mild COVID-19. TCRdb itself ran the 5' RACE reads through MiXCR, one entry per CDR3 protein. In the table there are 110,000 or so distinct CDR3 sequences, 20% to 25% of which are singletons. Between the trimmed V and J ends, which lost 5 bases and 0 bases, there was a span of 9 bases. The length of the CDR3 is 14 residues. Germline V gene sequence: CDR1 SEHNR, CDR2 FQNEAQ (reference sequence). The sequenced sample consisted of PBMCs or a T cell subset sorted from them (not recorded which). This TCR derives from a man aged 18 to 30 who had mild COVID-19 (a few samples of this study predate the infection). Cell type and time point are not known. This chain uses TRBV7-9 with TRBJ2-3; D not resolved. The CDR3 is CASSRPISTDTQYF. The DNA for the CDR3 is TGTGCCAGCAGCCGACCTATTAGCACAGATACGCAGTATTTT. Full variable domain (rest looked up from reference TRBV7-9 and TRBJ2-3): DTGVSQNPRHKITKRGQNVTFRCDPISEHNRLYWYRQTLGQGPEFLTYFQNEAQLEKSRLLSDRFSAERPKGSFSTLEIQRTEQGDSAMYLCASSRPISTDTQYFGPGTRLTVL.